Described below is a single T cell receptor beta chain sequence and its context. Its target is not known. This specimen comes from a study of cytomegalovirus exposure and HLA in healthy donors. The donors formed part of the roughly 120-subject validation cohort, distinct from the approximately 670-subject first cohort. Data came from immunoSEQ multiplex PCR; TCRdb stores just in-frame clones and leaves some out. This sample has around 65,000 clones, with around 92% found just once. Germline V CDR1 and CDR2: SQVTM, ANQGSEA. The trim removed 8 bases at V and 8 bases at J, leaving 14 bases unmatched. The length of the CDR3 is 14 residues. Study-level results: Cytomegalovirus-associated TCR beta chains were listed, numbering approximately 150. The classifier was said to identify cytomegalovirus status with high specificity and sensitivity. The TCR clusters that emerged in the first cohort tended, a later analysis found, to co-occur in the roughly 130 validation repertoires.

The sequence derives from a man younger than 30 in good health and CMV-seropositive. Material: PBMCs. The chain uses TRBV29-1 and TRBJ2-1, with 8 bases matching TRBD1. The CDR3 loop reads CSIYDRGAGYEQFF. CDR3 coding DNA: TGCAGCATATATGACAGGGGAGCTGGCTATGAGCAGTTCTTC.